What follows is one T cell receptor beta chain and its context. Other nucleotide sequences from this sample produce the same CDR3. V gave up 0 bases and J gave up 5 bases, with 4 bases separating them. From germline, CDR1 is SGHNT and CDR2 YYREEE (reference sequence). The CDR3 runs to 12 residues. Those who donated, Caucasian adults without exception, all lived in Nashville, Tennessee. The data stem from a study of shared clonotypes between healthy human individuals. Generated by immunoSEQ multiplex PCR, the TCRdb table keeps only in-frame clones and is missing some. The table has 98,000 or so clones, about 71% seen once; the top ten hold roughly 22%.

The TCR was taken from a woman in her twenties or thirties in good health. The sample comprised memory CD8+ T cells sorted from blood. Subset: CD45RO+ cells pooled with CCR7-negative TemRA cells. This chain uses TRBV5-4 with TRBJ2-3; no clear D gene. The CDR3: CASSLEEDTQYF. The DNA of the CDR3 is TGTGCCAGCAGCTTGGAAGAAGATACGCAGTATTTT.